This TCR beta chain was observed in a study of blood T cell repertoires in COVID-19. Across the study: The United States, Italy and Spain were the sources of the acute and convalescent COVID-19 samples. In each case, the material was cDNA or gDNA derived from T cells, B-cell-depleted T cells, or PBMCs.

Original data processing: Using reference gene primer amplification, nucleated cell counts were estimated. Clones were sequenced by immunoSEQ multiplex PCR, and TCRdb holds only the in-frame ones, with some missing. That table gives V, J and clone size, and the DNA gave D and trimming. The repertoire holds 110,000 to 150,000 clones, 88% seen once, with 1.5% to 2% in the top ten. CDR3 length: 13 residues. Germline lookup yields CDR1 SGDLS and CDR2 YYNGEE. Trimming removed 0 bases at V and 8 bases at J, with 8 bases between. Sequenced: peripheral blood. This clonotype was sampled from a woman between 45 and 65 years old with acute or convalescent COVID-19. The chain recombines TRBV9 with TRBJ2-2; D not certain. The CDR3 loop is CASSVEGRGELFF. The CDR3 region has the DNA TGTGCCAGCAGCGTAGAAGGCAGGGGGGAGCTGTTTTTT.